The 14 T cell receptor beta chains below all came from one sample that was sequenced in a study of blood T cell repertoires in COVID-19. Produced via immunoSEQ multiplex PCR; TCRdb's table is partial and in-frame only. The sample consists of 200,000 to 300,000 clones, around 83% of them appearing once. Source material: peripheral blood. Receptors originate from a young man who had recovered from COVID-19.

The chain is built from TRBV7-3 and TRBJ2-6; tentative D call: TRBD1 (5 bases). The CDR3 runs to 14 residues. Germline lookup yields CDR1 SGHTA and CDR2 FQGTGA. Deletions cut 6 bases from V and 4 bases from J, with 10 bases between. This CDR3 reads CASSQGSGANVLTF. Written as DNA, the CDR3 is TGTGCCAGCAGTCAGGGATCCGGGGCCAACGTCCTGACTTTC.

The CDR3 region has the DNA TGTGCCAGCAGTTTGGGGGGAGGGGCAGGACAGCCCCAGCATTTT. Residues: CASSLGGGAGQPQHF. The chain joins TRBV28 to TRBJ1-5; the D gene is possibly TRBD1 (5 bases). V was trimmed by 3 bases and J by 7 bases, leaving 16 bases between them. CDR1 is MDHEN and CDR2 is SYDVKM in the germline V gene. The CDR3 consists of 15 residues.

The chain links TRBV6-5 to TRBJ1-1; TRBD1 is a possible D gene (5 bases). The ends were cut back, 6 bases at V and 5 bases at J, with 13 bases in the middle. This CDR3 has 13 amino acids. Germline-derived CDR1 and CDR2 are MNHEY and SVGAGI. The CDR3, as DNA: TGTGCCAGCAGCCAGATGACAGCTACTGAAGCTTTCTTT. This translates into CASSQMTATEAFF.

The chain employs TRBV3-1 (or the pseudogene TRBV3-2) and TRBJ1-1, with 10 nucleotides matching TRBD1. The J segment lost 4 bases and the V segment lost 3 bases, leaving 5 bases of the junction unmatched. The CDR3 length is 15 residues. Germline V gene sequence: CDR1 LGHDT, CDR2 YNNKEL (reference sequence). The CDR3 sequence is CASSHLGQGFTEAFF. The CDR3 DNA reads TGTGCCAGCAGCCACTTGGGACAGGGGTTCACTGAAGCTTTCTTT.

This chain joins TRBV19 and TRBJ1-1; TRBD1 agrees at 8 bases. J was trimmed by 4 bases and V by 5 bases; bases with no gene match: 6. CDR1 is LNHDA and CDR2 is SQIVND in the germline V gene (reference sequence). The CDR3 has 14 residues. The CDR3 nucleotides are TGTGCCAGTAGTCCCGGACAGGGTGTCACTGAAGCTTTCTTT. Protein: CASSPGQGVTEAFF.

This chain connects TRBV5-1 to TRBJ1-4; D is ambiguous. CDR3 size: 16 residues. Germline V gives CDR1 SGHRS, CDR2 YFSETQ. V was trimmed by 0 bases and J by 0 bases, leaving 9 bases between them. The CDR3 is CASSLGVAATNEKLFF. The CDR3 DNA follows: TGCGCCAGCAGCTTGGGAGTGGCGGCAACTAATGAAAAACTGTTTTTT.

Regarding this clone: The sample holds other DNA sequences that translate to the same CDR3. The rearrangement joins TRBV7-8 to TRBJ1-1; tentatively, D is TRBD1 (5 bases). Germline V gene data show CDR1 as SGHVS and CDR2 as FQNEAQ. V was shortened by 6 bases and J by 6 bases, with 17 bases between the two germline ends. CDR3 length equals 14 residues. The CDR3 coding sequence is TGTGCCAGCAGTCCGCCTCGGGGGTTCGCTGAAGCTTTCTTT. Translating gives CASSPPRGFAEAFF.

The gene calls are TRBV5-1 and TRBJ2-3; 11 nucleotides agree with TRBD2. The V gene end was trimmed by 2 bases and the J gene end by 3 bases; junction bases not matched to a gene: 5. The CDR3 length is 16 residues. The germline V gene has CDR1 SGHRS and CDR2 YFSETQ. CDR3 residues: CASSLTLAGGTDTQYF. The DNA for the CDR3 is TGCGCCAGCAGCTTAACCCTAGCGGGGGGAACAGATACGCAGTATTTT.

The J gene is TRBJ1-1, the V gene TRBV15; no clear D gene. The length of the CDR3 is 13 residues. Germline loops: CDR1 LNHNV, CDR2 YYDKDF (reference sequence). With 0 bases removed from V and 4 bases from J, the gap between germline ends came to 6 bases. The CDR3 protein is CATSRDPGTEAFF. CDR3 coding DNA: TGTGCCACCAGCAGAGATCCGGGCACTGAAGCTTTCTTT.

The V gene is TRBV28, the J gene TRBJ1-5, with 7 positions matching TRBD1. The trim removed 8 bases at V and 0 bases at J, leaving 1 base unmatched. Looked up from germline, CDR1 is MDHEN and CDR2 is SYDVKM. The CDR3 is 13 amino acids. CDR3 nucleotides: TGTGCCAGCGGGACAGTTAGCAATCAGCCCCAGCATTTT. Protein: CASGTVSNQPQHF.

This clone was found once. CDR3 region: CASQSLQGAYNEQFF. In nucleotides, the CDR3 is TGTGCCAGCCAATCCTTACAGGGGGCCTACAATGAGCAGTTCTTC. The genes are TRBV27 and TRBJ2-1; 8 positions match TRBD1. Germline V gene lookup returns CDR1 MNHEY and CDR2 SMNVEV (reference sequence). This CDR3 region has 15 residues. V gave up 8 bases and J gave up 2 bases; unmatched junction bases: 8.

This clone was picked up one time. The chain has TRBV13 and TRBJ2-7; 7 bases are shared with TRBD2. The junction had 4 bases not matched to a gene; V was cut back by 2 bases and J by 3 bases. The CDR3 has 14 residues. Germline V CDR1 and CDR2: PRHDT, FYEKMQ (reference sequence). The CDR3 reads CASSLSGELYEQYF. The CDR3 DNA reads TGTGCCAGCAGCTTAAGCGGGGAACTCTACGAGCAGTACTTC.

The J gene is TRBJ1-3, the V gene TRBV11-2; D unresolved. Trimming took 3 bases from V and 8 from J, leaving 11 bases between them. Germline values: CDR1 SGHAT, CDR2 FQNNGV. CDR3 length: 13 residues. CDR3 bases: TGTGCCAGCAGCTTCAGGCAGCTGGACACCATATATTTT. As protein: CASSFRQLDTIYF.

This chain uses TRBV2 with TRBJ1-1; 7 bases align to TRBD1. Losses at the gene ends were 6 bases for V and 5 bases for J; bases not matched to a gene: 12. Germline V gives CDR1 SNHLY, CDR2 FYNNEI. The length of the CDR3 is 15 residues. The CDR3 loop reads CASSRGSDWRTEAFF. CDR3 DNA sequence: TGTGCCAGCAGCAGGGGGTCGGATTGGAGGACTGAAGCTTTCTTT. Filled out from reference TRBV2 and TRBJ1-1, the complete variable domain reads EPEVTQTPSHQVTQMGQEVILRCVPISNHLYFYWYRQILGQKVEFLVSFYNNEISEKSEIFDDQFSVERPDGSNFTLKIRSTKLEDSAMYFCASSRGSDWRTEAFFGQGTRLTVV.